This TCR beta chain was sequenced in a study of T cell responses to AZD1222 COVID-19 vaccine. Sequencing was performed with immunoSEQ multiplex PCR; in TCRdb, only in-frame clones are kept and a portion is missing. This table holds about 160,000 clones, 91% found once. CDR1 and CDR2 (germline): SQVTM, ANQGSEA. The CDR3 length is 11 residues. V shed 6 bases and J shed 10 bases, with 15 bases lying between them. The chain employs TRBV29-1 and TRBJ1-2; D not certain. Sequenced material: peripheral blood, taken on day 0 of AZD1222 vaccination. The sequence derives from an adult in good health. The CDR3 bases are TGCAGCGTCGGCGACGAGTCGGACTACACCTTC. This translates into CSVGDESDYTF.